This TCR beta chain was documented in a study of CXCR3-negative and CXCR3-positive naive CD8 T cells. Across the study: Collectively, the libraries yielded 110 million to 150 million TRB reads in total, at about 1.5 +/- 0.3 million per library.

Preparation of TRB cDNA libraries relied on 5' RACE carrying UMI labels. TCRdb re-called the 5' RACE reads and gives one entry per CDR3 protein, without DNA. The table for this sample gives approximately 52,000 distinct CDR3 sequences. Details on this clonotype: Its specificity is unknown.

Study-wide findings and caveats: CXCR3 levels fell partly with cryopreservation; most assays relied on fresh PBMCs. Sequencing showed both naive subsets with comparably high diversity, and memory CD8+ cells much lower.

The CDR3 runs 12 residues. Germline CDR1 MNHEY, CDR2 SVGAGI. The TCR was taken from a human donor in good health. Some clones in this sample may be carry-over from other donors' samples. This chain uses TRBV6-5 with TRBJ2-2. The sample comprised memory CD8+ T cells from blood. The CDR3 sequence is CASSTWPGELFF.